This T cell receptor beta chain was profiled in a study of blood T cells in healthy people across ages. Combining a sample-barcoded 5' primer with a J-beta primer mix, a second PCR ran for roughly 7 to 11 cycles. Each cDNA molecule was tagged by a template-switch adaptor with 12 random nucleotides. TCRdb itself ran the 5' RACE reads through MiXCR, one entry per CDR3 protein. The data contain under 1 million distinct CDR3 sequences, around two fifths of them singletons. Germline V gene data show CDR1 as SGDLS and CDR2 as YYNGEE. V dropped 1 base and J dropped 5 bases, with 18 bases sitting between them. This CDR3 comprises 16 residues. Donor samples were obtained from healthy Caucasian individuals from Russia, aged 6 to 90. Isolation per sample recovered at least 7 million PBMCs. Per sample, no less than 6 micrograms of total RNA were extracted. Many counts were recorded for this clonotype.

This TCR was recovered from a man between 60 and 70 years old in good health. The chain recombines TRBV9 with TRBJ2-5; possible D gene TRBD1, 5 bases. What was sequenced was blood. In DNA form, the CDR3 reads TGTGCCAGCAGCGTATCTCCCTCTCAGGGATCCGAGACCCAGTACTTC. Translation gives CASSVSPSQGSETQYF.